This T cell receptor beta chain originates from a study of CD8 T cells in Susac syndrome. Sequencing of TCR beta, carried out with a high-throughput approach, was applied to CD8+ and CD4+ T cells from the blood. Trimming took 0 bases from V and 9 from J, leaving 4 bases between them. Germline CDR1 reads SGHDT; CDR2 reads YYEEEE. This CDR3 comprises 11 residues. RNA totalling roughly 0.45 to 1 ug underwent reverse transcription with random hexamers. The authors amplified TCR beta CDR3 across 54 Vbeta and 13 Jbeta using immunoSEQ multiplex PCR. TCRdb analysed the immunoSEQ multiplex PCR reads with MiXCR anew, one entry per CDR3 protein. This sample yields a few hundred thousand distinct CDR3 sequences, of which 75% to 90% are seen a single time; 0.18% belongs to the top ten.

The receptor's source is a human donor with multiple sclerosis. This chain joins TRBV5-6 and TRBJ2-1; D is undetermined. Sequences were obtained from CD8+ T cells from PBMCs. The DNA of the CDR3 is TGTGCCAGCAGCTTGGTAGGTGAGCAGTTCTTC. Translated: CASSLVGEQFF.